One and the same sample provided the 20 T cell receptor beta chains below, sequenced in a study of T cell responses to AZD1222 COVID-19 vaccine. Profiling relied on immunoSEQ multiplex PCR, and the TCRdb table lists in-frame clones only, not all of them. The table lists tens of thousands of clones, roughly nine tenths of them singletons. Sequencing used peripheral blood, obtained on day 0 of AZD1222 vaccination. Every receptor here comes from an adult in good health.

V is TRBV30 and J is TRBJ1-5; TRBD1 is a possible D gene (5 bases). V was trimmed by 3 bases and J by 1 base, leaving 16 bases between them. CDR3 size: 16 residues. The germline CDR1 and CDR2 sequences are GTSNPN and SVGIG (reference sequence). This chain's CDR3 is CAWSGGKGGSNQPQHF. CDR3 coding DNA: TGTGCCTGGAGCGGGGGAAAGGGCGGGAGCAATCAGCCCCAGCATTTT. The complete variable domain, with remaining parts taken from reference TRBV30 and TRBJ1-5, reads SQTIHQWPATLVQPVGSPLSLECTVEGTSNPNLYWYRQAAGRGLQLLFYSVGIGQISSEVPQNLSASRPQDRQFILSSKKLLLSDSGFYLCAWSGGKGGSNQPQHFGDGTRLSIL.

CDR3 protein: CSVGRADGYTF. The CDR3 bases are TGCAGCGTTGGCAGGGCCGATGGCTACACCTTC. The chain recombines TRBV29-1 with TRBJ1-2, with D perhaps matching TRBD1 (5 bases). This CDR3 has 11 amino acids. The germline V and J ends were trimmed by 4 bases and 6 bases, with 9 bases remaining between them. Germline V gene lookup returns CDR1 SQVTM and CDR2 ANQGSEA.

This clone was picked up one time. V usage is TRBV6-5 and J usage is TRBJ1-1; no reliable D call. The CDR3 runs 11 residues. V was shortened by 8 bases and J by 0 bases, with 4 bases between the two germline ends. Germline V gene sequence: CDR1 MNHEY, CDR2 SVGAGI. This CDR3 is CASRMNTEAFF. As DNA, the CDR3 is TGTGCCAGCCGTATGAACACTGAAGCTTTCTTT.

The chain couples TRBV7-3 to TRBJ2-2; D is possibly TRBD1 or TRBD2 (6 bases each). Trimming shortened V by 5 bases and J by 2 bases, and 15 bases separated the two germline ends. Germline V gives CDR1 SGHTA, CDR2 FQGTGA. The CDR3 loop spans 16 amino acids. The chain's CDR3 is CASSREGGVNTGELFF. The CDR3 DNA reads TGTGCCAGCAGCCGAGAGGGGGGAGTTAACACCGGGGAGCTGTTTTTT.

The genes are TRBV24-1 and TRBJ1-2; 7 bases are shared with TRBD1. CDR3 size: 15 residues. Germline lookup yields CDR1 KGHDR and CDR2 SFDVKD. V was pared by 8 bases and J by 8 bases, with 16 bases of the junction left unmatched. The CDR3 loop reads CATTDRVFVGVGYTF. The CDR3 nucleotides are TGTGCCACCACCGACAGGGTTTTTGTAGGTGTAGGCTACACCTTC.

The chain couples TRBV5-5 to TRBJ1-2, with no clear D. Germline V CDR1 and CDR2: SGHKS, YYEKEE (reference sequence). The CDR3 has 14 amino acids. V dropped 0 bases and J dropped 5 bases, with 11 bases sitting between them. CDR3 sequence: CASSLGSGGYGYTF. The CDR3 nucleotides read TGTGCCAGCAGCTTGGGGTCCGGAGGGTATGGCTACACCTTC. Complete variable domain (other parts from reference TRBV5-5 and TRBJ1-2): DAGVTQSPTHLIKTRGQQVTLRCSPISGHKSVSWYQQVLGQGPQFIFQYYEKEERGRGNFPDRFSARQFPNYSSELNVNALLLGDSALYLCASSLGSGGYGYTFGSGTRLTVV.

The rearrangement joins TRBV20-1 to TRBJ1-5; D unresolved. The germline CDR1 and CDR2 sequences are DFQATT and SNEGSKA (reference sequence). V dropped 0 bases and J dropped 5 bases, with 2 bases sitting between them. The length of the CDR3 is 11 residues. The CDR3 DNA follows: TGCAGTGCTAGAGACGATCAGCCCCAGCATTTT. It encodes CSARDDQPQHF.

This clone has a handful of counts. This sequence joins TRBV7-3 and TRBJ2-7, with 7 bases identical to TRBD1. Germline trimming cut 0 bases from V and 4 bases from J; bases unmatched to any gene: 0. Germline values: CDR1 SGHTA, CDR2 FQGTGA. There are 13 residues in the CDR3. CDR3 DNA sequence: TGTGCCAGCAGCTTAACGGGACAGTACGAGCAGTACTTC. This encodes CASSLTGQYEQYF.

This clone was detected once. The V call is TRBV28, the J call TRBJ1-5; D is undetermined. CDR3 size: 18 residues. Looked up from germline, CDR1 is MDHEN and CDR2 is SYDVKM. V was cut by 1 base and J by 0 bases, with 16 bases left in between. The CDR3 is CASSLSVVATYSNQPQHF. DNA of the CDR3: TGTGCCAGCAGTTTATCGGTAGTGGCCACTTATAGCAATCAGCCCCAGCATTTT.

The chain employs TRBV6-5 and TRBJ2-1; weak D call: TRBD1 (5 bases). V lost 0 bases, J lost 0 bases, and 9 bases lay in between. This CDR3 is built from 16 residues. Germline V gene sequence: CDR1 MNHEY, CDR2 SVGAGI. DNA of the CDR3: TGTGCCAGCAGTTACTCGACCCAGGGCTCCTACAATGAGCAGTTCTTC. Protein product: CASSYSTQGSYNEQFF.

The gene calls are TRBV4-2 and TRBJ2-1; 7 positions agree with TRBD2. The ends lost 0 bases at V and 4 bases at J; junction bases unmatched: 6. This CDR3 comprises 16 residues. Germline CDR1 is LGHNA and CDR2 is YNFKEQ. The CDR3 here is CASSQESSGLYNEQFF. The CDR3 DNA sequence: TGTGCCAGCAGCCAAGAGAGTAGCGGGCTGTACAATGAGCAGTTCTTC.

This chain links TRBV7-2 with TRBJ2-7, with 7 bases lining up with TRBD1. CDR1 SGHTA and CDR2 FQGNSA come from the germline V gene. The CDR3 is 15 residues long. After removal of 4 bases from V and 2 bases from J, the junction contained 8 bases not matched to a gene. The DNA of the CDR3 is TGTGCCAGCAGCTATTCCGGGACAGTCACCTACGAGCAGTACTTC. As protein: CASSYSGTVTYEQYF.

This sequence joins TRBV28 and TRBJ1-2; a possible D gene is TRBD1 (5 bases). The V end lost 6 bases, the J end lost 2 bases, and 16 bases lay between the germline ends. The CDR3 extends over 15 amino acids. Germline V gene lookup returns CDR1 MDHEN and CDR2 SYDVKM. The CDR3 DNA reads as TGTGCCAGCAGACTCCCGGGGGGGGACAACTATGGCTACACCTTC. Translation gives CASRLPGGDNYGYTF.

CDR3 protein: CAWSPGQGNYGYTF. The CDR3 DNA is TGTGCCTGGAGCCCCGGACAGGGTAACTATGGCTACACCTTC. The chain combines TRBV30 with TRBJ1-2; TRBD1 aligns across 8 bases. In germline, CDR1 is GTSNPN, CDR2 SVGIG (reference sequence). There are 14 residues in the CDR3. V shed 3 bases and J 1 base; nucleotides not matched to a gene: 4.

The chain combines TRBV7-2 with TRBJ2-3, with D maybe TRBD2 (6 bases). CDR1 and CDR2 (germline): SGHTA, FQGNSA. The CDR3 runs to 15 residues. Trimming stripped 5 bases from V and 0 bases from J, with 12 bases between. Written as DNA, the CDR3 is TGTGCCAGCAGCCCCATTAGCGGAAGCACAGATACGCAGTATTTT. Translation gives CASSPISGSTDTQYF.

This chain uses TRBV30 with TRBJ2-7; no firm D call. Trimming removed 7 bases at V and 2 bases at J, with 12 bases between. The V gene's germline CDR1 is GTSNPN and CDR2 SVGIG (reference sequence). The CDR3 has 12 residues. The CDR3 loop is CAFTTEAYEQYF. The CDR3 DNA reads TGTGCCTTTACGACTGAAGCCTACGAGCAGTACTTC.

The chain couples TRBV27 to TRBJ1-6, with D perhaps matching TRBD1 (5 bases). V shed 9 bases and J shed 0 bases, with 15 bases lying between them. CDR3 length: 16 residues. From germline, CDR1 is MNHEY and CDR2 SMNVEV (reference sequence). Here the CDR3 DNA reads TGTGCCAGTAGCACCCCCCAGGGCTCCTATAATTCACCCCTCCACTTT. It specifies CASSTPQGSYNSPLHF.

The chain is built from TRBV10-3 and TRBJ2-3; D possibly corresponds to TRBD2 (6 bases). V lost 8 bases and J lost 5, with 23 bases in between. The CDR3 is 16 residues long. CDR1 and CDR2 from the germline V gene are ENHRY and SYGVKD. The CDR3 sequence: CAIRSAPGDFRDTQYF. The CDR3 DNA is TGTGCCATCCGGAGTGCTCCGGGAGATTTTCGAGATACGCAGTATTTT.

This chain links TRBV7-2 with TRBJ2-1; TRBD1 agrees at 7 bases. V gave up 1 base and J gave up 4 bases; unmatched junction bases: 1. Germline V CDR1 and CDR2: SGHTA, FQGNSA. This CDR3 contains 14 residues. CDR3 sequence reads: CASSLGGQYNEQFF. The CDR3 nucleotides are TGTGCCAGCAGCTTAGGGGGACAGTACAATGAGCAGTTCTTC.

This clone has more than one count but fewer than ten. V and J are TRBV9 and TRBJ2-6; D possibly corresponds to TRBD1 (6 bases). The V gene lost 4 bases and the J gene lost 0 bases, with 11 bases spanning the gap. The germline gives CDR1 SGDLS, CDR2 YYNGEE. This CDR3 is 16 amino acids long. The CDR3 region is CASSTTQGSGANVLTF. CDR3 sequence (DNA): TGTGCCAGCAGCACCACACAGGGCTCTGGGGCCAACGTCCTGACTTTC.